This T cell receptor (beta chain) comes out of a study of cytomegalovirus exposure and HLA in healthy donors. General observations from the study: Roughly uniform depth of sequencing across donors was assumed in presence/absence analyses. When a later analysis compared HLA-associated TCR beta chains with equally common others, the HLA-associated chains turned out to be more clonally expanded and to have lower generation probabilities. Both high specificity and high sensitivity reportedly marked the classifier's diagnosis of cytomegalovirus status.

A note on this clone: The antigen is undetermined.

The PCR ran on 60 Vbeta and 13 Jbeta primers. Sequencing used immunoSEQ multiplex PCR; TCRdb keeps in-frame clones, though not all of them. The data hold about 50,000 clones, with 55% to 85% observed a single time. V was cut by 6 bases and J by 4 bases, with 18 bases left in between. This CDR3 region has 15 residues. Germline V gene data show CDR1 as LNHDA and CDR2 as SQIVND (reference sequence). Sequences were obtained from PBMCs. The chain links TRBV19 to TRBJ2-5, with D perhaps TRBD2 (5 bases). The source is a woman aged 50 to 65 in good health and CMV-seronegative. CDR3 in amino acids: CASSSPSGAGETQYF. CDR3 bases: TGTGCCAGTAGCTCCCCCAGCGGAGCAGGAGAGACCCAGTACTTC.